The 3 T cell receptor beta chains reported below all come from one sample, sequenced in a study of T cells in Graves' hyperthyroidism and ophthalmopathy. What was amplified from RNA transcripts were TCR beta CDR3 regions. First-round RT-PCR of the TCR CDR3 relied on the HTBI primer set. MiXCR, applied by TCRdb to the multiplex PCR reads, yields one record per CDR3 protein. Among a few hundred thousand distinct CDR3 sequences, approximately 14% were seen once, and the ten largest hold around 17%. Sequenced: blood. These receptors were obtained from a woman aged 18-29 years with Graves' hyperthyroidism.

This clonotype has at least ten counts. The chain recombines TRBV27 with TRBJ1-1; D gene ambiguous. V lost 6 bases and J 2 bases, leaving 10 bases between the germline ends. The CDR3 extends over 13 amino acids. Germline CDR1 MNHEY, CDR2 SMNVEV (reference sequence). The CDR3 protein is CASSGVGNTEAFF. CDR3 coding DNA: TGTGCCAGCAGCGGGGTTGGTAACACTGAAGCTTTCTTT.

This clonotype was counted between two and nine times. CDR3 protein: CASSQGTEGTQYF. Here the CDR3 DNA reads TGTGCCAGCAGCCAAGGGACAGAAGGGACCCAGTACTTC. V usage is TRBV3-1 and J usage is TRBJ2-5, with D perhaps matching TRBD1 (6 bases). Trimming took off 1 base at V and 7 bases at J, with 10 bases between the two ends. The CDR3 spans 13 residues. Germline lookup yields CDR1 LGHDT and CDR2 YNNKEL (reference sequence).

Many counts were recorded for this clonotype. The V gene is TRBV7-2, the J gene TRBJ1-2, with 7 bases that match TRBD1. The CDR3 is 17 residues long. The J segment lost 5 bases and the V segment lost 3 bases, leaving 15 bases of the junction unmatched. Per germline, CDR1 SGHTA and CDR2 FQGNSA. The CDR3 protein is CASSFRTGRRTSYGYTF. As DNA, the CDR3 is TGTGCCAGCAGCTTTAGGACAGGCCGACGGACGTCTTATGGCTACACCTTC.